This T cell receptor beta chain was retrieved from a study of T cells in Graves' hyperthyroidism and ophthalmopathy. This clonotype was counted a few times. One base away lies a much larger clone, so this may be a sequencing read error. Amplification of TCR beta CDR3 regions used RNA as the template. HTBI primers were the set used in a first-round RT-PCR of the TCR CDR3. MiXCR, applied by TCRdb to the multiplex PCR reads, yields one record per CDR3 protein. The sample gives a few hundred thousand distinct CDR3 sequences, 15% to 19% of which show up once; 13% to 15% is in the top ten. CDR3 length: 10 amino acids. The V gene's germline CDR1 is SGHDN and CDR2 FVKESK. V was shortened by 6 bases and J by 3 bases, with 2 bases between the two germline ends.

Input material: blood. The receptor was isolated from a woman aged 18-29 years with Graves' hyperthyroidism. The genes are TRBV14 and TRBJ1-2; D not resolved. This chain's CDR3 is CASRDYGYTF. In nucleotides, the CDR3 is TGTGCCAGCAGGGACTATGGCTACACCTTC.